Following are 10 T cell receptor beta chains from one sample sequenced in a study of blood T cell repertoires in COVID-19. The protocol was immunoSEQ multiplex PCR, while the TCRdb copy is restricted to in-frame clones and leaves out a portion. The data hold approximately 130,000 clones, with under 85% observed a single time. The sample comprised PBMCs or T cells enriched from blood (not recorded which). The receptor set was obtained from a man aged 25-45 years who had recovered from COVID-19.

The V and J genes are TRBV6-5 and TRBJ1-2; 9 nucleotides match TRBD1. There are 15 residues in the CDR3. V lost 6 bases, J lost 4 bases, and 9 bases stayed unmatched. Germline lookup yields CDR1 MNHEY and CDR2 SVGAGI. CDR3 coding DNA: TGTGCCAGCAGGCGAAGGACAGGGGACGTCTATGGCTACACCTTC. It is translated as CASRRRTGDVYGYTF.

J is TRBJ1-2 and V is TRBV19, with a tentative D call TRBD1 (6 bases). From germline, CDR1 is LNHDA and CDR2 SQIVND (reference sequence). V shed 9 bases and J shed 0 bases, with 14 bases lying between them. The CDR3 runs 14 residues. The CDR3 spells CASNPGQTNYGYTF. Here the CDR3 DNA reads TGTGCCAGCAATCCGGGACAAACTAACTATGGCTACACCTTC.

The chain recombines TRBV18 with TRBJ2-2; no firm D call. The CDR3 consists of 15 residues. Per the germline V gene, CDR1 is KGHSH and CDR2 is LQKENI. Trimming took 1 base from V and 6 from J, leaving 12 bases between them. CDR3 region: CASSPRPKNSGELFF. CDR3 nucleotides: TGTGCCAGCTCACCACGTCCTAAGAATTCCGGGGAGCTGTTTTTT.

The V call is TRBV13, the J call TRBJ2-3, with TRBD1 identical over 7 bases. The germline gives CDR1 PRHDT, CDR2 FYEKMQ (reference sequence). This CDR3 is built from 15 residues. V lost 4 bases, J lost 2 bases, and 6 bases stayed unmatched. The chain's CDR3 is CASSSLTGVTDTQYF. CDR3 coding DNA: TGTGCCAGCAGCTCTCTAACAGGGGTCACAGATACGCAGTATTTT. Drawing the rest from reference TRBV13 and TRBJ2-3, the complete variable domain is AAGVIQSPRHLIKEKRETATLKCYPIPRHDTVYWYQQGPGQDPQFLISFYEKMQSDKGSIPDRFSAQQFSDYHSELNMSSLELGDSALYFCASSSLTGVTDTQYFGPGTRLTVL.

The rearrangement links TRBV6-5 to TRBJ1-2, with 10 positions matching TRBD1. Germline CDR1 is MNHEY and CDR2 is SVGAGI. V was pared by 5 bases and J by 4 bases, with 7 bases of the junction left unmatched. CDR3 length: 15 residues. The CDR3 DNA reads TGTGCCAGCAGTACCAGACAGGGGGCAGTCTATGGCTACACCTTC. This translates into CASSTRQGAVYGYTF.

This clone was picked up one time. The CDR3 DNA reads as TGTGCCAGCAGTCCTAGGGGGGGGGAGCTGTTTTTT. Translated: CASSPRGGELFF. The rearrangement uses TRBV6-5 and TRBJ2-2, with D perhaps matching TRBD1 (6 bases). The CDR3 has 12 residues. V was clipped by 5 bases and J by 8 bases, with 9 bases between them. CDR1 is MNHEY, CDR2 SVGAGI, per germline.

This chain connects TRBV6-5 to TRBJ2-2; TRBD1 agrees at 7 bases. CDR1 is MNHEY and CDR2 is SVGAGI in the germline V gene. V lost 0 bases to trimming and J lost 7 bases; unmatched junction nucleotides: 8. The CDR3 has 16 amino acids. CDR3 residues: CASSYSGQARNGELFF. CDR3 DNA sequence: TGTGCCAGCAGTTACTCTGGACAGGCCAGGAACGGGGAGCTGTTTTTT.

This clone showed up just once. V is TRBV27 and J is TRBJ2-1; 13 nucleotides align to TRBD2. Trimming cost V 6 bases and J 8 bases; bases outside gene matches: 7. This CDR3 region has 15 residues. Germline V lookup: CDR1 MNHEY, CDR2 SMNVEV (reference sequence). This CDR3 reads CASRTLAGGLDEQFF. The CDR3, as DNA: TGTGCCAGCAGGACACTAGCGGGAGGGCTCGATGAGCAGTTCTTC.

The V gene is TRBV9, the J gene TRBJ2-1, with 8 nucleotides matching TRBD2. J lost 10 bases, V lost 0 bases, and 3 bases had no gene match. This CDR3 has 13 amino acids. CDR1 and CDR2 from the germline V gene are SGDLS and YYNGEE. The CDR3 spells CASSVVEREEQFF. The DNA for the CDR3 is TGTGCCAGCAGCGTAGTGGAGCGGGAGGAGCAGTTCTTC.

The chain carries TRBV24-1 and TRBJ1-1; TRBD1 might be the D (5 bases). CDR1 KGHDR and CDR2 SFDVKD come from the germline V gene. The V end was cut by 2 bases, the J end by 5 bases, with 8 bases between. This CDR3 has 13 residues. CDR3 residues: CATSDSGDTEAFF. The CDR3, as DNA: TGTGCCACCAGTGATTCGGGGGATACTGAAGCTTTCTTT.